Below, one T cell receptor (beta chain) is given with its context. The antigen is not known. Both 60 Vbeta primers and 13 Jbeta primers went into the PCR. Measured with immunoSEQ multiplex PCR; TCRdb has only the in-frame clones, and not every one. The sample consists of 100,000 to 150,000 clones, about 83% of them appearing once. The sample comes from a study of cytomegalovirus exposure and HLA in healthy donors. General observations from the study: TCR beta V segments were, for the most part, productive about 87% or about 30% of the time in an earlier analysis. In a later analysis, DRB1 alleles had the most associated TCRs; HLA-C alleles the fewest. It is likely that the observed cluster of highly shared sequence variants was a sequencing artifact. Accurate prediction of HLA-A and HLA-B alleles (for most subjects) was reportedly achieved from TCR beta sequences.

Germline V lookup: CDR1 LNHNV, CDR2 YYDKDF (reference sequence). The CDR3 contains 15 residues. With 0 bases removed from V and 8 bases from J, the gap between germline ends came to 14 bases. J is TRBJ2-4 and V is TRBV15, with D possibly TRBD1 on 5 matching bases. This TCR was sampled from a man aged 25-45 years in good health and CMV-seronegative. The source material was PBMCs. CDR3 sequence (DNA): TGTGCCACCAGCAGAGAAGGGTCAGGGATCGACATTCAGTACTTC. Its translation: CATSREGSGIDIQYF.